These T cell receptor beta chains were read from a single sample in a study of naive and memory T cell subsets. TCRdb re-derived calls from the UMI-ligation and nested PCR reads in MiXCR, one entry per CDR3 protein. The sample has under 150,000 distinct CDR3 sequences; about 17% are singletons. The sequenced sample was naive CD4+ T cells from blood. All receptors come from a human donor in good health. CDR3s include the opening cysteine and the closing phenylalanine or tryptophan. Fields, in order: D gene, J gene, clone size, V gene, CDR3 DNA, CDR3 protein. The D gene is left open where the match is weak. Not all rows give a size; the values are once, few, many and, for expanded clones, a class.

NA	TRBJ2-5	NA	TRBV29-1	TGCAGCGTTTCGGGCGGGGCCCGAGAGACCCAGTACTTC	CSVSGGARETQYF
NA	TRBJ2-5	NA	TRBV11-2	TGTGCCAGCAGCCGAGACAGGGGAGGGGAGACCCAGTACTTC	CASSRDRGGETQYF
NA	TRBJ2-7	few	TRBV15	TGTGCCACCAGCCCCGAGGGCAGCTCCTACGAGCAGTACTTC	CATSPEGSSYEQYF
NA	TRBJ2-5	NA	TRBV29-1	TGCAGCGTTAGTTTCAGGCAAGGGCCCCAAGAGACCCAGTACTTC	CSVSFRQGPQETQYF
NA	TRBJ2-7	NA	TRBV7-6	TGTGCCAGCAGCTTAAGGACTGGCGAGCAGTACTTC	CASSLRTGEQYF
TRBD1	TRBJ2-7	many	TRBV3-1	TGTGCCAGCAGCCAAGACCCCGGGACAGGGAGCTACGAGCAGTACTTC	CASSQDPGTGSYEQYF
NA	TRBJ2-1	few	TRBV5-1	TGCGCCAGCAGCTTACGGACGGGGGCTTACAATGAGCAGTTCTTC	CASSLRTGAYNEQFF
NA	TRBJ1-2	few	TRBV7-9	TGTGCCAGCAGCTCCCGAAACTATGGCTACACCTTC	CASSSRNYGYTF
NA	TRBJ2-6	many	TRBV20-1	TGCAGTGCGAGGACAGAACCCTCTGGGGCCAACGTCCTGACTTTC	CSARTEPSGANVLTF
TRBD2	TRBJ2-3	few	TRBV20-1	TGCAGTGCTAGTGGGGGGGGCACAGATACGCAGTATTTT	CSASGGGTDTQYF
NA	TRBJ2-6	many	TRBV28	TGTGCCAGCAGTTTATGGGGGGGCCCGGGGGCCAACGTCCTGACTTTC	CASSLWGGPGANVLTF
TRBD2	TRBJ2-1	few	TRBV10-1	TGCGCCAGCAGTGAATGGACTAGCGGGAATCGGAACAATGAGCAGTTCTTC	CASSEWTSGNRNNEQFF
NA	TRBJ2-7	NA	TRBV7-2	TGTGCCAGCAGCTTAGCAGGTGGCAGAACCTACGAGCAGTACTTC	CASSLAGGRTYEQYF
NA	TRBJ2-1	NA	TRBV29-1	TGCAGCGTTGAAGATGCGAGACGAGCGAGCAATGAGCAGTTCTTC	CSVEDARRASNEQFF
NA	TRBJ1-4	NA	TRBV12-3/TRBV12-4	TGTGCCAGCAGGCCAGAGTTGGCTACTGAAAAACTGTTTTTT	CASRPELATEKLFF
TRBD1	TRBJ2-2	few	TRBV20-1	TGCAGTGCTAGAGCCCCAGGGGGTGTAACGGGGGAGCTGTTTTTT	CSARAPGGVTGELFF
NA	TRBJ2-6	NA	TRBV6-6	TGTGCCAGCAGTTACTCTCGGTGGGGGGCCAACGTCCTGACTTTC	CASSYSRWGANVLTF
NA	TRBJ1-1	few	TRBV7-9	TGTGCCAGCAGCTTGTACAGGGAGAACACTGAAGCTTTCTTT	CASSLYRENTEAFF
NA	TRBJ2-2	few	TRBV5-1	TGCGCCAGCCGGACTTTGGTGTTGAACACCGGGGAGCTGTTTTTT	CASRTLVLNTGELFF
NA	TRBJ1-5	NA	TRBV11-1	TGTGCCAGCAGCTTACGTCTAAGAGAAGGGTCCCAGCATTTT	CASSLRLREGSQHF
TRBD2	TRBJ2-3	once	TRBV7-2	TGTGCCAGCAGCTTAGAGGGCGGGAGGTTGGATACGCAGTATTTT	CASSLEGGRLDTQYF
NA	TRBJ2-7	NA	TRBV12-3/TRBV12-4	TGTGCCAGCAGTTTATCGGCTCGCCCTTACGAGCAGTACTTC	CASSLSARPYEQYF
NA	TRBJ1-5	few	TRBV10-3	TGTGCCATCAGTGAGTCGACGGGGAGTGCGTTTCAGCCCCAGCATTTT	CAISESTGSAFQPQHF
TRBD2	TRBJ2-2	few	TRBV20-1	TGCAGTGCTAGCGATACACGGCGGGGGACGAACACCGGGGAGCTGTTTTTT	CSASDTRRGTNTGELFF
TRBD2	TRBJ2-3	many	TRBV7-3	TGTGCCAGCAGCCCGCGACTAGCGGGAGGAGATACGCAGTATTTT	CASSPRLAGGDTQYF
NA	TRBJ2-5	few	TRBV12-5	TGTGCTAGTGGTTTGGAAAGGGACCAGGATGAGACCCAGTACTTC	CASGLERDQDETQYF
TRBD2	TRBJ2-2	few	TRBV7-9	TGTGCCAGCAGCTTGTTCCGGACTAGCGACGGGGAGCTGTTTTTT	CASSLFRTSDGELFF
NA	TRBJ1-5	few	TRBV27	TGTGCCAGCAGTCCCAGGCTAGGGAGCAATCAGCCCCAGCATTTT	CASSPRLGSNQPQHF
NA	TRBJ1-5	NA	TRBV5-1	TGCGCCAGCAACAAAGGGCGGGGGCGGGTCCAGCCCCAGCATTTT	CASNKGRGRVQPQHF
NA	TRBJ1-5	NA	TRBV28	TGTGCCAGCAGTTTCCACTTGGGGAGCAATCAGCCCCAGCATTTT	CASSFHLGSNQPQHF
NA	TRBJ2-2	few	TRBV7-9	TGTGCCAGCAGCTTAAGAAGCTTAGCGATTACCGGGGAGCTGTTTTTT	CASSLRSLAITGELFF
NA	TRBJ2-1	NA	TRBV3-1	TGTGCCAGCAGCCGACGGACACTAGCGAGGGGGAATGAGCAGTTCTTC	CASSRRTLARGNEQFF
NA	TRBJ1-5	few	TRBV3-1	TGTGCCAGCAGCCAAGGGAGGCCCGGGGGCAATCAGCCCCAGCATTTT	CASSQGRPGGNQPQHF
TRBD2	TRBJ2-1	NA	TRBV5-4	TGTGCCAGCAGCCCCCAACTAGCGGGAGGCTCCTACAATGAGCAGTTCTTC	CASSPQLAGGSYNEQFF
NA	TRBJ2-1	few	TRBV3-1	TGTGCCAGCGCCCGATACAATGAGCAGTTCTTC	CASARYNEQFF
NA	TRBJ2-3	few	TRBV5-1	TGCGCCAGCAGCTTCAGACTGCTCACAGATACGCAGTATTTT	CASSFRLLTDTQYF
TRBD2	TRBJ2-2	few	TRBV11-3	TGTGCCAGCAGCTTAGTCCCCCTTCCTAGCGGGAGTATCGGGGAGCTGTTTTTT	CASSLVPLPSGSIGELFF
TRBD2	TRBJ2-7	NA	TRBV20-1	TGCAGTGCTAGACTAAGCGGGGACTACGAGCAGTACTTC	CSARLSGDYEQYF
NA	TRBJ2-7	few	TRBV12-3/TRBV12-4	TGTGCCAGCAGTTTTCAGTCGGCCCCTATATTATACGAGCAGTACTTC	CASSFQSAPILYEQYF
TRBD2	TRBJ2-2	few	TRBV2	TGTGCCGGTACTAGCGCGAACACCGGGGAGCTGTTTTTT	CAGTSANTGELFF
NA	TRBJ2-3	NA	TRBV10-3	TGTGCCATCAATCCAGGGGCGACCACAGATACGCAGTATTTT	CAINPGATTDTQYF
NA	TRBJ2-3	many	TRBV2	TGTGCCAGCAGTGAGGCGGAAGGGGCGCAGTATTTT	CASSEAEGAQYF
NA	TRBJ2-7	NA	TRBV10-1	TGCGCCAGCAGGGACTACAACTACGAGCAGTACTTC	CASRDYNYEQYF